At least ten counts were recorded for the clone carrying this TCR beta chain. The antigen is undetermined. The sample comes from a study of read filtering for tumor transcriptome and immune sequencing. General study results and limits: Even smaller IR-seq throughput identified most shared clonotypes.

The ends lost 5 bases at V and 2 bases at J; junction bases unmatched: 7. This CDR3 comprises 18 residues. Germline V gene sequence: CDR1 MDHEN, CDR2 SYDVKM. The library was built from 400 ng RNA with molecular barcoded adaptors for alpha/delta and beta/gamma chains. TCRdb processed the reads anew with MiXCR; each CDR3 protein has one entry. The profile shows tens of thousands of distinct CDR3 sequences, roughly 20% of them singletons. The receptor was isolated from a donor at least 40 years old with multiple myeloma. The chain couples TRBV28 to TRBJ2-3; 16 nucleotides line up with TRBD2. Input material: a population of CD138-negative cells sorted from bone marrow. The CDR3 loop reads CASSQMGLAGGNTDTQYF. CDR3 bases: TGTGCCAGCAGTCAAATGGGACTAGCGGGAGGGAACACAGATACGCAGTATTTT.